This T cell receptor beta chain was identified in a study of quantifying T cell responses using KT2 cells. In the study overall: RNA was reverse transcribed with TCR alpha and beta constant-region primers.

Different KT2-to-PBMC ratios were created with a constant PBMC count. The cDNA 3' end received a ligated oligonucleotide with a UMI. First-round PCR used 4 to 5 cycles and beta primers RC1.1 and RC1.2 covering TRBC1 and TRBC2. One entry per CDR3 protein results from TCRdb running MiXCR on the UMI-ligation and nested PCR reads. Of tens of thousands of distinct CDR3 sequences listed, less than 7.5% are singletons. Germline lookup yields CDR1 SGHAT and CDR2 FQNNGV. The CDR3 contains 15 residues. V gave up 0 bases and J gave up 5 bases, with 11 bases separating them. Sequencing used PBMCs spiked with cells of the T cell clone KT2. The chain is built from TRBV11-2 and TRBJ2-1; D unclear. This TCR was sampled from a human donor. CDR3 DNA sequence: TGTGCCAGCAGCTTAGAGGTCCGACAAAACAATGAGCAGTTCTTC. This sequence encodes CASSLEVRQNNEQFF.